The clone carrying this T cell receptor beta chain was seen only a few times. This sample is part of a study of T-cell reconstitution after alpha-beta-depleted transplantation in children. The V and J ends lost 3 bases and 12 bases respectively, with 15 bases between them. The length of the CDR3 is 13 residues. Unique molecular identifiers were built into the TCRbeta library. Via MiXCR, TCRdb re-called the PCR reads, giving one row per CDR3 protein. This table holds about 980,000 distinct CDR3 sequences, 25% to 35% found once. The material was PBMCs, mostly from graft donor cells, obtained 360 days after TCRalphabeta/CD19-depleted stem cell transplant. This chain links TRBV12-3 or TRBV12-4 with TRBJ2-1, with TRBD2 as a possible D gene (7 bases). This TCR was sampled from a boy under two years old who had a stem cell transplant for SCID, so the T cells may come from the graft donor. The CDR3 region is CASSFRGGEGQFF. The CDR3 nucleotides are TGTGCCAGCAGTTTTAGGGGGGGGGAAGGGCAGTTCTTC.